Shown below are 11 T cell receptor beta chains from a single sample sequenced in a study of response to subunit inactivated influenza vaccine. A single record per CDR3 protein comes from TCRdb applying MiXCR to the RT-PCR reads. This table holds over 400,000 distinct CDR3 sequences, 10% to 15% found once. The specimen was PBMCs from blood, collected 35 to 45 days after vaccination. The receptors stem from a man aged 50 to 59 who received an inactivated influenza vaccine.

This clonotype was seen a few times. V gene TRBV5-5 combines with J gene TRBJ1-3; TRBD1 matches at 9 bases. CDR1 is SGHKS and CDR2 is YYEKEE in the germline V gene (reference sequence). Unmatched junction bases numbered 5, after V lost 5 bases and J lost 2 bases. The CDR3 loop spans 15 amino acids. The CDR3 coding sequence is TGTGCCAGCAGAAGAGGGGACAGGGCTGGAAACACCATATATTTT. This gives the protein CASRRGDRAGNTIYF. The full variable domain, with the rest looked up from reference TRBV5-5 and TRBJ1-3, is DAGVTQSPTHLIKTRGQQVTLRCSPISGHKSVSWYQQVLGQGPQFIFQYYEKEERGRGNFPDRFSARQFPNYSSELNVNALLLGDSALYLCASRRGDRAGNTIYFGEGSWLTVV.

V is TRBV5-1 and J is TRBJ2-3; D possibly corresponds to TRBD2 (6 bases). V was clipped by 0 bases and J by 2 bases, with 13 bases between them. The CDR3 has 16 residues. The germline CDR1 and CDR2 sequences are SGHRS and YFSETQ. Here the CDR3 reads CASSLGGGVNTDTQYF. The CDR3 DNA sequence: TGCGCCAGCAGCTTGGGTGGCGGGGTGAACACAGATACGCAGTATTTT.

This clonotype was picked up many times. V and J are TRBV12-3 or TRBV12-4 and TRBJ1-2; tentative D call: TRBD1 (6 bases). V was pared by 1 base and J by 7 bases, with 13 bases between. CDR3 length: 14 amino acids. DNA for the CDR3: TGTGCCAGCAGTTTAGATACAGGGAGGGTTGGCTACACCTTC. Its protein product is CASSLDTGRVGYTF.

This clonotype was recorded at least ten times. The chain recombines TRBV20-1 with TRBJ2-3, with unresolved D. The V end lost 3 bases, the J end lost 2 bases, and 6 bases lay between the germline ends. This CDR3 spans 12 amino acids. Germline CDR1 reads DFQATT; CDR2 reads SNEGSKA (reference sequence). The CDR3: CSARSYTDTQYF. The CDR3 region has the DNA TGCAGTGCTAGGTCCTACACAGATACGCAGTATTTT.

In this sample, this clonotype turned up a few times. This sequence joins TRBV20-1 and TRBJ2-3; tentative D call: TRBD2 (6 bases). Per the germline V gene, CDR1 is DFQATT and CDR2 is SNEGSKA (reference sequence). This CDR3 is 14 amino acids long. The ends were cut back, 3 bases at V and 4 bases at J, with 14 bases in the middle. The chain's CDR3 is CSASSAGNADTQYF. The CDR3 nucleotides read TGCAGTGCTAGTTCTGCGGGAAATGCAGATACGCAGTATTTT.

This clonotype has only a few counts. The rearrangement joins TRBV10-3 to TRBJ2-6, with D possibly being TRBD2 (5 bases). V lost 0 bases and J lost 0, with 21 bases in between. The CDR3 runs 21 residues. Per germline, CDR1 ENHRY and CDR2 SYGVKD. The CDR3 is CAISESTAGKRKFSGANVLTF. CDR3 nucleotides: TGTGCCATCAGTGAGTCGACGGCGGGTAAAAGGAAATTCTCTGGGGCCAACGTCCTGACTTTC.

The genes are TRBV7-2 and TRBJ1-5; TRBD1 matches at 7 bases. J gave up 4 bases and V 1 base, and 4 bases lay outside the gene matches. This CDR3 has 15 amino acids. In germline, CDR1 is SGHTA, CDR2 FQGNSA. The CDR3: CASSLGTGQNQPQHF. CDR3 sequence (DNA): TGTGCCAGCAGCTTAGGGACAGGACAAAATCAGCCCCAGCATTTT.

This clonotype has at least ten counts. The rearrangement joins TRBV5-1 to TRBJ2-3; 8 nucleotides align to TRBD2. The CDR3 extends over 15 amino acids. Germline V CDR1 and CDR2: SGHRS, YFSETQ. Trimming cost V 0 bases and J 7 bases; bases outside gene matches: 7. Here the CDR3 reads CASSLGTGGLNTQYF. The CDR3 nucleotides read TGCGCCAGCAGCTTGGGAACGGGGGGGCTAAATACGCAGTATTTT.

This clonotype turned up a few times. V and J are TRBV20-1 and TRBJ2-7, with D possibly being TRBD1 or TRBD2 (5 bases each). Trimming took off 2 bases at V and 6 bases at J, with 14 bases between the two ends. Germline CDR1 reads DFQATT; CDR2 reads SNEGSKA (reference sequence). This CDR3 comprises 13 residues. CDR3 residues: CSARMSPGLEQYF. As DNA, the CDR3 is TGCAGTGCTAGAATGAGTCCGGGGCTCGAGCAGTACTTC.

This clonotype was found a few times. The chain uses TRBV4-2 and TRBJ2-1; 13 bases line up with TRBD2. The germline V gene encodes CDR1 LGHNA and CDR2 YNFKEQ. After removal of 1 base from V and 0 bases from J, the junction contained 12 bases not matched to a gene. The CDR3 covers 21 residues. The CDR3 DNA reads as TGTGCCAGCAGCCAAGTGGCCGGACTAGCGGGGGCGACGATCTCCTACAATGAGCAGTTCTTC. Protein: CASSQVAGLAGATISYNEQFF.

V is TRBV20-1 and J is TRBJ2-1, with 9 bases fitting TRBD2. The CDR3 covers 15 residues. Germline assignment: CDR1 DFQATT and CDR2 SNEGSKA (reference sequence). Trimming removed 3 bases from V and 2 bases from J; junction bases left unmatched: 5. CDR3 loop: CSASGLAGPYNEQFF. In DNA form, the CDR3 reads TGCAGTGCTAGTGGTCTAGCGGGACCCTACAATGAGCAGTTCTTC.